This TCR beta chain was documented in a study of blood T cell repertoires in COVID-19. As for the study in general: Some COVID-19 samples were acute and others convalescent; all came from the United States, Italy and Spain. The analysed material was cDNA or gDNA that came from T cells, B-cell-depleted T cells, or PBMCs.

Some clones are missing from TCRdb's copy, which holds only in-frame ones; the method was immunoSEQ multiplex PCR. Of some 390,000 clones in the sample, approximately 89% were seen once. With 6 bases clipped from V and 0 bases from J, the junction kept 0 bases outside the gene matches. Germline CDR1 reads SQVTM; CDR2 reads ANQGSEA. The CDR3 is 13 amino acids. Patients at the Seattle site were enrolled during active infection and followed longitudinally. This clone was observed a few times. The sequencing sample was made of peripheral blood. This sequence originates from a woman in her 40s with COVID-19, enrolled during active disease. The J gene is TRBJ2-2, the V gene TRBV29-1; TRBD2 agrees at 8 bases. CDR3 protein: CSVREANTGELFF. The CDR3 DNA follows: TGCAGCGTGCGGGAGGCGAACACCGGGGAGCTGTTTTTT.